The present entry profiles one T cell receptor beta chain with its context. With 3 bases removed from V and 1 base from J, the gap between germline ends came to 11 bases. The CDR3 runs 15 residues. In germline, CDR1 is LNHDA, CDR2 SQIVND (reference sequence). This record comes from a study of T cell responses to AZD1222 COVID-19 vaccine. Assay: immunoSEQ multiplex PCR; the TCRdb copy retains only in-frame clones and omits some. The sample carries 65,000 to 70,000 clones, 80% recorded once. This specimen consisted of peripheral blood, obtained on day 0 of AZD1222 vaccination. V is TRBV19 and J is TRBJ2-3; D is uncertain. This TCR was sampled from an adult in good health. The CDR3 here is CASSIRGTGTDTQYF. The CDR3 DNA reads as TGTGCCAGTAGTATTCGCGGCACTGGCACAGATACGCAGTATTTT. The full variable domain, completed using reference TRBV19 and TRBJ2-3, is DGGITQSPKYLFRKEGQNVTLSCEQNLNHDAMYWYRQDPGQGLRLIYYSQIVNDFQKGDIAEGYSVSREKKESFPLTVTSAQKNPTAFYLCASSIRGTGTDTQYFGPGTRLTVL.